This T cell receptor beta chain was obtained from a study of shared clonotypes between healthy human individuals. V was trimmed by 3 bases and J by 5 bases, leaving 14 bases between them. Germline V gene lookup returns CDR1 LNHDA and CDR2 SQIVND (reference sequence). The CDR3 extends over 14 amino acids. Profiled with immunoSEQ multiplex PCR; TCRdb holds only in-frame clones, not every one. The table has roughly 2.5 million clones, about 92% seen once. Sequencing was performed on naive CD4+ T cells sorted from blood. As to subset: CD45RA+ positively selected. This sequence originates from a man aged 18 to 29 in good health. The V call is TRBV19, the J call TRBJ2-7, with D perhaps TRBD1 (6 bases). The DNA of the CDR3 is TGTGCCAGTAGTATCCGACAGGAGGCCAACGAGCAGTACTTC. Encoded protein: CASSIRQEANEQYF.